What follows are 17 T cell receptor beta chains derived from one specimen sequenced in a study of radiotherapy plus CTLA-4 blockade in lung cancer. The assay was immunoSEQ multiplex PCR, and TCRdb's table has in-frame clones only and misses some. Of fewer than 100,000 clones detected, about four fifths appear once; the ten largest clones hold 0.82%. Specimen: peripheral blood, collected from a patient treated with radiotherapy plus ipilimumab. These receptor sequences come from a human donor with non-small cell lung cancer who had stable disease on radiotherapy plus ipilimumab.

The chain carries TRBV27 and TRBJ2-5; D unresolved. Trimming took off 5 bases at V and 4 bases at J, with 14 bases between the two ends. The CDR3 is made up of 14 amino acids. Germline CDR1 is MNHEY and CDR2 is SMNVEV (reference sequence). The CDR3 nucleotides read TGTGCCAGCAGTCCCGTCAGAGGTGGAGAGACCCAGTACTTC. Encoded protein: CASSPVRGGETQYF.

The V call is TRBV30, the J call TRBJ2-6; maybe TRBD2 (5 bases). The CDR3 totals 19 residues. V lost 3 bases and J lost 4, with 25 bases in between. The germline V gene encodes CDR1 GTSNPN and CDR2 SVGIG (reference sequence). The CDR3 bases are TGTGCCTGGAGCGCTCTTCCCGCGGGTCTCCTCTCCGGGGCCAACGTCCTGACTTTC. It codes for CAWSALPAGLLSGANVLTF.

V usage is TRBV6-1 and J usage is TRBJ1-6; 11 bases are a match to TRBD1. The length of the CDR3 is 15 residues. The V segment lost 9 bases and the J segment 10 bases; nucleotides outside the gene matches: 11. CDR1 is MNHNS, CDR2 SASEGT, per germline. This chain's CDR3 is CASQRSGTGGSPLHF. CDR3 nucleotides: TGTGCCAGTCAGCGCTCCGGGACAGGGGGATCACCCCTCCACTTT.

This clone was seen more than once but under ten times. The chain couples TRBV28 to TRBJ1-4; TRBD1 aligns across 8 bases. CDR3 length equals 12 residues. V shed 10 bases and J 7 bases; nucleotides not matched to a gene: 5. CDR1 is MDHEN and CDR2 is SYDVKM in the germline V gene. The CDR3 loop is CAIGQGSEKLFF. CDR3 bases: TGTGCCATCGGACAGGGTAGTGAAAAACTGTTTTTT.

Regarding this clone: Because the CDR3's place on the DNA is in doubt, the DNA is left out and the CDR3 is given as listed by TCRdb. The genes are TRBV28 and TRBJ1-1; the table assigns TRBD1, which was not confirmed against the DNA. The germline V gene has CDR1 MDHEN and CDR2 SYDVKM. Counting both end residues, the CDR3 totals 15 amino acids. The CDR3 sequence: CASSSSTGRTTEAFF.

The gene calls are TRBV28 and TRBJ1-5; tentative D call: TRBD1 (5 bases). CDR1 and CDR2 from the germline V gene are MDHEN and SYDVKM. V lost 2 bases to trimming and J lost 0 bases, with 11 bases between them. The CDR3 has 16 residues. This CDR3 reads CASSLGAGNSNQPQHF. The CDR3 DNA sequence: TGTGCCAGCAGTTTAGGGGCAGGGAATAGCAATCAGCCCCAGCATTTT. Using reference TRBV28 and TRBJ1-5 for the parts outside the CDR3, the full variable domain is DVKVTQSSRYLVKRTGEKVFLECVQDMDHENMFWYRQDPGLGLRLIYFSYDVKMKEKGDIPEGYSVSREKKERFSLILESASTNQTSMYLCASSLGAGNSNQPQHFGDGTRLSIL.

The sample holds one count of this clone. This chain joins TRBV7-3 and TRBJ2-5, with a tentative D call TRBD1 (5 bases). This CDR3 is built from 13 residues. The V gene lost 6 bases and the J gene lost 4 bases, with 12 bases spanning the gap. Germline V lookup: CDR1 SGHTA, CDR2 FQGTGA. The CDR3 DNA reads TGTGCCAGCAGTAGAGGTGACAGAGAGACCCAGTACTTC. Protein product: CASSRGDRETQYF. Drawing the rest from reference TRBV7-3 and TRBJ2-5, the complete variable domain is GAGVSQTPSNKVTEKGKYVELRCDPISGHTALYWYRQSLGQGPEFLIYFQGTGAADDSGLPNDRFFAVRPEGSVSTLKIQRTERGDSAVYLCASSRGDRETQYFGPGTRLLVL.

The chain links TRBV10-3 to TRBJ2-7; 8 bases line up with TRBD1. CDR1 is ENHRY and CDR2 is SYGVKD in the germline V gene. V lost 6 bases to trimming and J lost 1 base; unmatched junction nucleotides: 2. This CDR3 spans 13 amino acids. CDR3 amino acids: CAIRRTGSYEQYF. In nucleotides, the CDR3 is TGTGCCATCAGGCGGACAGGGTCCTACGAGCAGTACTTC.

The table lists this clone with a few counts. The rearrangement uses TRBV11-2 and TRBJ2-3; possibly TRBD2 for D (5 bases). This CDR3 comprises 14 residues. The V gene's germline CDR1 is SGHAT and CDR2 FQNNGV. Trimming pared 4 bases from V and 1 base from J, leaving 9 bases between. The CDR3 loop is CASSSRTGTDTQYF. The CDR3 region has the DNA TGTGCCAGCAGCTCTCGGACTGGCACAGATACGCAGTATTTT.

This clone appeared a single time. The CDR3, as DNA: TGCGCCAGCAGCCAAGATGTTCGACAGCAAGCTGGAAACACCATATATTTT. Amino acid sequence: CASSQDVRQQAGNTIYF. The rearrangement uses TRBV4-1 and TRBJ1-3; weak D call: TRBD1 (5 bases). The CDR3 has 17 residues. The V gene lost 0 bases and the J gene lost 2 bases, with 14 bases spanning the gap. Germline V gives CDR1 MGHRA, CDR2 YSYEKL.

The chain's CDR3 is CASSLTPPSTNEKLFF. CDR3 in DNA: TGTGCCAGCAGTTTAACTCCACCATCTACTAATGAAAAACTGTTTTTT. The chain joins TRBV27 to TRBJ1-4; D uncertain. This CDR3 has 16 residues. V lost 2 bases and J lost 2, with 12 bases in between. Per germline, CDR1 MNHEY and CDR2 SMNVEV (reference sequence).

The chain joins TRBV6-1 to TRBJ1-3; D may be TRBD1 (5 bases). V dropped 9 bases and J dropped 0 bases, with 12 bases sitting between them. CDR3 size: 14 residues. Per germline, CDR1 MNHNS and CDR2 SASEGT. CDR3 residues: CASQGWDSGNTIYF. Here the CDR3 DNA reads TGTGCCAGTCAGGGTTGGGACTCTGGAAACACCATATATTTT.

V is TRBV5-1 and J is TRBJ1-3, with no clear D. Trimming removed 0 bases at V and 4 bases at J, with 8 bases between. The germline gives CDR1 SGHRS, CDR2 YFSETQ. The CDR3 is made up of 14 amino acids. CDR3 sequence reads: CASSLGQAGNTIYF. CDR3 bases: TGCGCCAGCAGCTTGGGTCAGGCGGGAAACACCATATATTTT.

The DNA for the CDR3 is TGTGCCAGCAGCGTGGACTCCGGCTCCTACAATGAGCAGTTCTTC. This encodes CASSVDSGSYNEQFF. The chain employs TRBV9 and TRBJ2-1; possible D gene TRBD2, 5 bases. V was clipped by 2 bases and J by 0 bases, with 9 bases between them. Germline assignment: CDR1 SGDLS and CDR2 YYNGEE. The CDR3 loop spans 15 amino acids.

The chain employs TRBV7-9 and TRBJ1-1; 11 nucleotides align to TRBD1. From germline, CDR1 is SEHNR and CDR2 FQNEAQ (reference sequence). The CDR3 is 16 residues long. After removal of 5 bases from V and 4 bases from J, the junction contained 9 bases not matched to a gene. CDR3 residues: CASSPGGTGGLTEAFF. CDR3 sequence (DNA): TGTGCCAGCAGCCCGGGTGGGACAGGGGGGCTCACTGAAGCTTTCTTT.

The chain recombines TRBV5-1 with TRBJ2-1, with 12 bases fitting TRBD2. The CDR3 has 16 amino acids. Germline trimming cut 5 bases from V and 7 bases from J; bases unmatched to any gene: 10. Germline loops: CDR1 SGHRS, CDR2 YFSETQ. The CDR3 sequence: CASRLILAGGPNEQFF. CDR3 DNA: TGCGCCAGCAGATTGATTCTAGCGGGAGGGCCGAATGAGCAGTTCTTC.

V usage is TRBV9 and J usage is TRBJ1-1; 7 nucleotides line up with TRBD1. Germline V CDR1 and CDR2: SGDLS, YYNGEE. The CDR3 has 14 amino acids. V lost 1 base to trimming and J lost 3 bases; unmatched junction nucleotides: 3. The CDR3 nucleotides read TGTGCCAGCAGCGTATTTGACAGGGACACTGAAGCTTTCTTT. This codes for CASSVFDRDTEAFF.